This record covers a single T cell receptor (beta chain). This entry is derived from a study of immune evolution from preneoplasia to lung adenocarcinoma. This table comes from immunoSEQ multiplex PCR, and its TCRdb copy is limited to in-frame clones, with some not included. Altogether roughly 9,900 clones are present, 80% to 85% being singletons, with the ten largest covering 4.9%. Sequencing input: FFPE minimally invasive lung adenocarcinoma tissue. This sequence originates from an older person with lung adenocarcinoma. Some clones in this sample may be carry-over from other donors' samples.

This chain's CDR3 is CASSQGEGRNTQYF. DNA of the CDR3: TGCGCCAGCAGCCAAGGGGAGGGCCGCAATACGCAGTATTTT. The chain joins TRBV4-1 to TRBJ2-3; 7 positions agree with TRBD2. This CDR3 is built from 14 residues. V shed 1 base, J shed 7 bases, and the junction held 5 bases outside the gene matches. Per germline, CDR1 MGHRA and CDR2 YSYEKL.